Below are 25 T cell receptor beta chains sequenced from a single sample in a study of cytomegalovirus exposure and HLA in healthy donors. Profiled with immunoSEQ multiplex PCR; TCRdb holds only in-frame clones, not every one. Here the sample spans just under 150,000 clones, roughly 89% being singletons. The material sequenced was PBMCs. These receptors came from a young man in good health and CMV-seropositive.

V usage is TRBV6-5 and J usage is TRBJ1-5; TRBD1 is a possible D gene (5 bases). This CDR3 region has 13 residues. Per germline, CDR1 MNHEY and CDR2 SVGAGI. The ends were cut back, 5 bases at V and 7 bases at J, with 12 bases in the middle. The CDR3 reads CASSPRGKQPQHF. CDR3 nucleotides: TGTGCCAGCAGTCCCCGGGGGAAACAGCCCCAGCATTTT.

This chain uses TRBV9 with TRBJ2-1; D ambiguous. Germline CDR1 reads SGDLS; CDR2 reads YYNGEE. V lost 3 bases, J lost 5 bases, and 12 bases lay in between. The CDR3 is 14 residues long. CDR3 nucleotide sequence: TGTGCCAGCAGCGCACCTGACGACAACAATGAGCAGTTCTTC. Translation: CASSAPDDNNEQFF.

V is TRBV5-4 and J is TRBJ2-1; 10 bases line up with TRBD2. Germline-derived CDR1 and CDR2 are SGHNT and YYREEE (reference sequence). V was clipped by 4 bases and J by 4 bases; unmatched bases: 5. This CDR3 spans 15 amino acids. The DNA for the CDR3 is TGTGCCAGCAGCGAAACTAGCGGGGAATACAATGAGCAGTTCTTC. Amino acids: CASSETSGEYNEQFF.

The chain uses TRBV7-3 and TRBJ1-1; D uncertain. Germline V gene sequence: CDR1 SGHTA, CDR2 FQGTGA. The V end was cut by 2 bases, the J end by 0 bases, with 7 bases between. This CDR3 comprises 14 residues. The DNA for the CDR3 is TGTGCCAGCAGCTTAGAAAGAGTGAACACTGAAGCTTTCTTT. It specifies CASSLERVNTEAFF.

This clone appeared a few times. The CDR3 nucleotides read TGTGCCAGCAGCCGAGGGGCGGAGGGTGGTGGCTACACCTTC. It yields the protein CASSRGAEGGGYTF. The chain employs TRBV7-9 and TRBJ1-2; D is possibly TRBD1 (5 bases). The CDR3 runs to 14 residues. V was clipped by 5 bases and J by 7 bases, with 17 bases between them. Germline V CDR1 and CDR2: SEHNR, FQNEAQ (reference sequence).

The V call is TRBV30, the J call TRBJ2-3; 11 nucleotides align to TRBD2. CDR1 and CDR2 (germline): GTSNPN, SVGIG (reference sequence). The CDR3 covers 19 residues. Losses at the gene ends were 5 bases for V and 4 bases for J; bases not matched to a gene: 20. For the CDR3, the DNA is TGTGCCTGGGCATCCGGACAGGGGAGTACTAGCGGGAGTTCAGATACGCAGTATTTT. As protein: CAWASGQGSTSGSSDTQYF. Filled out from reference TRBV30 and TRBJ2-3, the complete variable domain reads SQTIHQWPATLVQPVGSPLSLECTVEGTSNPNLYWYRQAAGRGLQLLFYSVGIGQISSEVPQNLSASRPQDRQFILSSKKLLLSDSGFYLCAWASGQGSTSGSSDTQYFGPGTRLTVL.

The chain joins TRBV14 to TRBJ2-2, with D uncertain. The CDR3 totals 12 residues. The V gene's germline CDR1 is SGHDN and CDR2 FVKESK. With 4 bases removed from V and 4 bases from J, the gap between germline ends came to 4 bases. The CDR3 loop reads CASSPFTGELFF. CDR3 coding DNA: TGTGCCAGCAGCCCTTTCACCGGGGAGCTGTTTTTT. Together with reference TRBV14 and TRBJ2-2, the CDR3 gives the full variable domain: EAGVTQFPSHSVIEKGQTVTLRCDPISGHDNLYWYRRVMGKEIKFLLHFVKESKQDESGMPNNRFLAERTGGTYSTLKVQPAELEDSGVYFCASSPFTGELFFGEGSRLTVL.

V and J are TRBV6-5 and TRBJ2-7, with D possibly matching TRBD1 (6 bases). Trimming stripped 1 base from V and 2 bases from J, with 9 bases between. Germline CDR1 reads MNHEY; CDR2 reads SVGAGI. The CDR3 runs 14 residues. DNA of the CDR3: TGTGCCAGCAGTTACTTCGGACAGCCCTACGAGCAGTACTTC. Translation gives CASSYFGQPYEQYF.

This chain joins TRBV29-1 and TRBJ2-3; TRBD2 is a possible D gene (6 bases). The CDR3 loop spans 16 amino acids. Between the trimmed V and J ends, which lost 1 base and 0 bases, there was a span of 14 bases. Per the germline V gene, CDR1 is SQVTM and CDR2 is ANQGSEA. In DNA, the CDR3 is TGCAGCGTTGAAGGGGCGAACAGCGGGAGCACAGATACGCAGTATTTT. The encoded protein is CSVEGANSGSTDTQYF.

V usage is TRBV6-6 and J usage is TRBJ2-1; a weak D match, TRBD2 (5 bases). CDR3 length equals 13 residues. Between the trimmed V and J ends, which lost 6 bases and 10 bases, there was a span of 16 bases. Looked up from germline, CDR1 is MNHNY and CDR2 is SVGAGI (reference sequence). CDR3 region: CASSSARAREQFF. In nucleotides, the CDR3 is TGTGCCAGCAGCTCCGCGAGGGCCAGGGAGCAGTTCTTC.

The V call is TRBV10-2, the J call TRBJ2-2; 8 bases fit TRBD1. Trimming removed 0 bases from V and 4 bases from J; junction bases left unmatched: 10. Germline V gives CDR1 WSHSY, CDR2 SAAADI. The CDR3 loop spans 18 amino acids. This chain's CDR3 is CASSESLMTGASTGELFF. CDR3 nucleotide sequence: TGCGCCAGCAGTGAGTCGTTAATGACAGGGGCGTCCACCGGGGAGCTGTTTTTT.

This chain joins TRBV7-9 and TRBJ2-5, with D maybe TRBD1 (6 bases). This CDR3 spans 14 amino acids. Trimming left V 5 bases short and J 7 bases short, with 17 bases between. Per the germline V gene, CDR1 is SEHNR and CDR2 is FQNEAQ (reference sequence). CDR3 coding DNA: TGTGCCAGCAGCCCCGACACAGGGTTTGGGACCCAGTACTTC. Translating it yields CASSPDTGFGTQYF. Together with reference TRBV7-9 and TRBJ2-5, the CDR3 gives the full variable domain: DTGVSQNPRHKITKRGQNVTFRCDPISEHNRLYWYRQTLGQGPEFLTYFQNEAQLEKSRLLSDRFSAERPKGSFSTLEIQRTEQGDSAMYLCASSPDTGFGTQYFGPGTRLLVL.

The rearrangement uses TRBV7-2 and TRBJ1-2; D may be TRBD1 (6 bases). Germline loops: CDR1 SGHTA, CDR2 FQGNSA. Trimming took 5 bases from V and 5 from J, leaving 15 bases between them. The CDR3 spans 14 residues. The CDR3: CASSLDFGTYGYTF. Here the CDR3 DNA reads TGTGCCAGCAGCCTTGATTTTGGGACATATGGCTACACCTTC. Combining the CDR3 with reference TRBV7-2 and TRBJ1-2 gives the whole variable domain GAGVSQSPSNKVTEKGKDVELRCDPISGHTALYWYRQSLGQGLEFLIYFQGNSAPDKSGLPSDRFSAERTGGSVSTLTIQRTQQEDSAVYLCASSLDFGTYGYTFGSGTRLTVV.

The V and J genes are TRBV11-2 and TRBJ1-1, with D unresolved. This CDR3 is built from 15 residues. Germline CDR1 SGHAT, CDR2 FQNNGV. The germline V and J ends were trimmed by 7 bases and 11 bases, with 26 bases remaining between them. This CDR3 reads CASTVDLELGRRAFF. The CDR3 DNA reads TGTGCCAGCACCGTAGATCTGGAGCTAGGGAGGAGGGCTTTCTTT.

This clone was detected only a few times. This sequence joins TRBV19 and TRBJ1-1; maybe TRBD1 (5 bases). Trimming took off 3 bases at V and 11 bases at J, with 10 bases between the two ends. The germline CDR1 and CDR2 sequences are LNHDA and SQIVND (reference sequence). The CDR3 has 11 amino acids. CDR3 nucleotide sequence: TGTGCCAGTAGTATGGGCAGGGTGGCTTTCTTT. Protein: CASSMGRVAFF.

The V gene is TRBV27, the J gene TRBJ2-5, with a possible D match to TRBD2 (6 bases). The V gene's germline CDR1 is MNHEY and CDR2 SMNVEV (reference sequence). The CDR3 extends over 15 amino acids. The V gene lost 6 bases and the J gene lost 2 bases, with 16 bases spanning the gap. CDR3 DNA sequence: TGTGCCAGCAGCTCCGCCGGGACTGGACAAGAGACCCAGTACTTC. Its translation: CASSSAGTGQETQYF.

A few counts support this clone. The chain is built from TRBV5-1 and TRBJ1-1; 8 nucleotides match TRBD1. The CDR3 runs 13 residues. Germline CDR1 SGHRS, CDR2 YFSETQ. V was clipped by 2 bases and J by 7 bases; unmatched bases: 4. CDR3 sequence reads: CASSLGQGVEAFF. The CDR3 DNA follows: TGCGCCAGCAGCTTAGGACAGGGCGTTGAAGCTTTCTTT.

V gene TRBV2 combines with J gene TRBJ2-3, with a tentative D call TRBD2 (5 bases). CDR1 is SNHLY and CDR2 is FYNNEI in the germline V gene. Trimming took 7 bases from V and 0 from J, leaving 14 bases between them. This CDR3 comprises 15 residues. The CDR3 sequence: CASIPIASSTDTQYF. The CDR3 nucleotides read TGTGCCAGCATTCCTATAGCGTCTAGCACAGATACGCAGTATTTT.

This clone was counted once. The genes are TRBV19 and TRBJ1-2; weak D call: TRBD1 (5 bases). The CDR3 covers 13 residues. CDR1 is LNHDA, CDR2 SQIVND, per germline (reference sequence). V was trimmed by 4 bases and J by 5 bases, leaving 11 bases between them. The CDR3 loop is CASSTGKDYGYTF. CDR3 nucleotide sequence: TGTGCCAGTAGTACAGGGAAGGATTATGGCTACACCTTC.

CDR3 sequence (DNA): TGTGCCAGCAGGCCCCGGGGGGCCGCGGAGACCCAGTACTTC. It codes for CASRPRGAAETQYF. This chain uses TRBV2 with TRBJ2-5, with a possible D match to TRBD2 (7 bases). Trimming took 6 bases from V and 5 from J, leaving 16 bases between them. The CDR3 extends over 14 amino acids. CDR1 is SNHLY and CDR2 is FYNNEI in the germline V gene. The entire variable domain, with the rest obtained from reference TRBV2 and TRBJ2-5, is as follows: EPEVTQTPSHQVTQMGQEVILRCVPISNHLYFYWYRQILGQKVEFLVSFYNNEISEKSEIFDDQFSVERPDGSNFTLKIRSTKLEDSAMYFCASRPRGAAETQYFGPGTRLLVL.

The chain couples TRBV5-6 to TRBJ1-6; no definite D call. The ends were cut back, 2 bases at V and 8 bases at J, with 17 bases in the middle. Germline V gene data show CDR1 as SGHDT and CDR2 as YYEEEE. The CDR3 runs to 16 residues. The CDR3 region has the DNA TGTGCCAGCAGCTTACCTATCGGGTCGGCCTATTCACCCCTCCACTTT. It yields the protein CASSLPIGSAYSPLHF.

The chain employs TRBV6-1 and TRBJ2-7; D gene uncertain. This CDR3 is 13 amino acids long. Per germline, CDR1 MNHNS and CDR2 SASEGT. The V gene lost 6 bases and the J gene lost 0 bases, with 9 bases spanning the gap. The CDR3 protein is CASRRPSSYEQYF. DNA of the CDR3: TGTGCCAGCAGGCGGCCGAGCTCCTACGAGCAGTACTTC.

The chain recombines TRBV6-6 with TRBJ1-1; D unclear. Trimming shortened V by 4 bases and J by 3 bases, and 12 bases separated the two germline ends. This CDR3 region has 14 residues. In germline, CDR1 is MNHNY, CDR2 SVGAGI (reference sequence). CDR3 coding DNA: TGTGCCAGCAGTTCGCAGGAAACGGACACTGAAGCTTTCTTT. Residues: CASSSQETDTEAFF.

This chain joins TRBV6-5 and TRBJ2-5, with D perhaps matching TRBD1 (6 bases). Germline values: CDR1 MNHEY, CDR2 SVGAGI. V was pared by 5 bases and J by 4 bases, with 14 bases between. CDR3 length: 14 amino acids. CDR3 in DNA: TGTGCCAGCAGTATACAGGGTCAGCGAGAGACCCAGTACTTC. As protein: CASSIQGQRETQYF.

The gene calls are TRBV6-4 and TRBJ1-1; D unclear. The CDR3 runs to 12 residues. Germline CDR1 MRHNA, CDR2 SNTAGT. Trimming stripped 2 bases from V and 7 bases from J, with 8 bases between. CDR3 region: CASSDVGSEAFF. CDR3 nucleotide sequence: TGTGCCAGCAGTGACGTCGGGAGTGAAGCTTTCTTT.